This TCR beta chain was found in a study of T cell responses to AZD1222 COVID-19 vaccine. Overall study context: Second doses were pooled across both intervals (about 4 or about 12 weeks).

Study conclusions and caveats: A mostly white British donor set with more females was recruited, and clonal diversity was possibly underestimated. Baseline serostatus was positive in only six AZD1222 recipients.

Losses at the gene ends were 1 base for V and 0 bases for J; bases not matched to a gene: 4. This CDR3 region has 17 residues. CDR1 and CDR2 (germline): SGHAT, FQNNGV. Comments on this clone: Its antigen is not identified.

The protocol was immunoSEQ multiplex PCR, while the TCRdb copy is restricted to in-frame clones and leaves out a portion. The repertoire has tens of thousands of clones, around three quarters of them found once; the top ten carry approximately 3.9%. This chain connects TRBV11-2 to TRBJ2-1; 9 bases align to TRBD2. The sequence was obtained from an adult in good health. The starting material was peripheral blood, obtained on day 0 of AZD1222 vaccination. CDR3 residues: CASSLASGDSSYNEQFF. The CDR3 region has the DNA TGTGCCAGCAGCTTAGCTAGCGGGGATAGCTCCTACAATGAGCAGTTCTTC.